A selection of T cell receptor beta chains follows, all from one sample in a study of tumor-infiltrating lymphocytes in primary liver carcinoma. One entry per CDR3 protein results from TCRdb running MiXCR on the multiplex PCR reads. The sample includes around 330,000 distinct CDR3 sequences, approximately 54% of them seen just once. Sequenced sample: peripheral blood. Receptors were obtained from a young woman with primary liver carcinoma and hepatitis B virus infection. The CDR3 runs from the conserved cysteine through the conserved F or W. The order of the fields is D gene, J gene, V gene, clone size, CDR3 protein, CDR3 DNA. A D gene is named only where the DNA matches it firmly. Size values are once, few and many counts, or a class for expanded clones, and some rows have none.

>TRBD1|TRBJ1-1|TRBV6-2/TRBV6-3|.
CGSSLGQAAGWSEAFF
TGTGGCAGCAGTCTCGGACAGGCCGCGGGTTGGTCTGAAGCTTTCTTT
>.|TRBJ2-5|TRBV4-3|.
CASSQGDTYQETQYF
TGCGCCAGCAGCCAGGGGGACACCTACCAAGAGACCCAGTACTTC
>TRBD1|TRBJ1-2|TRBV12-3/TRBV12-4|.
CASSVHRIRGLGYTF
TGTGCCAGCAGTGTTCACCGGATCAGGGGGCTTGGCTACACCTTC
>.|TRBJ2-2|TRBV5-1|few
CASRSRGENTGELFF
TGCGCCAGCAGATCGAGGGGGGAGAACACCGGGGAGCTGTTTTTT
>TRBD1|TRBJ1-4|TRBV12-3/TRBV12-4|.
CASSPLGQAEKLFF
TGTGCCAGCAGCCCTCTTGGACAGGCTGAAAAACTGTTTTTT
>.|TRBJ2-3|TRBV6-5|many
CASSYYSADTQYF
TGTGCCAGCAGTTACTATTCGGCAGATACGCAGTATTTT
>.|TRBJ2-3|TRBV11-2|.
CASSLDPYRPTDAQYF
TGTGCCAGCAGCTTGGATCCTTACAGGCCAACAGATGCGCAGTATTTT
>.|TRBJ2-7|TRBV5-1|.
CASRIRVLSYEQYF
TGCGCCAGCAGAATCAGGGTACTCTCCTACGAGCAGTACTTT
>.|TRBJ1-5|TRBV6-5|.
CACSYSYRGNQPQHF
TGTGCCTGCAGTTACTCGTATAGGGGCAATCAGCCCCAGCATTTT
>.|TRBJ1-5|TRBV7-9|few
CASGKQGSQPQHF
TGTGCCAGCGGGAAGCAGGGAAGCCAGCCCCAGCATTTT
>TRBD2|TRBJ2-7|TRBV4-1|once
CASSRLHRDYSYKQYF
TGCGCCAGTAGCCGTCTCCACCGGGACTACTCCTACAAGCAGTACTTC
>.|TRBJ2-3|TRBV11-3|many
CASSPNRANTQYF
TGTGCCAGCAGCCCTAACAGGGCGAATACGCAGTATTTT
>.|TRBJ2-5|TRBV4-2|many
CASSQTSAQETQYF
TGTGCCAGCAGCCAAACCAGTGCCCAAGAGACCCAGTACTTC
>.|TRBJ1-1|TRBV6-5|.
CASSYGRLWDTEAFF
TGTGCCAGCAGTTACGGCAGGCTGTGGGACACTGAAGCTTTCTTT
>TRBD2|TRBJ2-1|TRBV4-2|.
CASNQEPLLASEQFF
TGTGCCAGCAACCAAGAACCCTTACTAGCGAGTGAGCAGTTCTTC
>.|TRBJ2-4|TRBV29-1|.
CNINSLGNIQYF
TGCAACATTAACTCCCTGGGGAACATTCAGTACTTC
>.|TRBJ2-4|TRBV30|.
CACSVQGRPIQYF
TGTGCGTGTAGTGTACAAGGACGGCCGATTCAGTACTTC
>.|TRBJ1-1|TRBV6-5|.
CASSYKDKHAEAFF
TGTGCCAGCAGTTACAAGGACAAACACGCTGAAGCTTTCTTT
>TRBD1|TRBJ2-5|TRBV11-2|.
CASSQTGPETKYF
TGTGCTAGCAGCCAGACAGGGCCAGAGACCAAGTACTTC
>.|TRBJ2-5|TRBV6-5|.
CASRRFAEETQYF
TGTGCCAGCAGAAGGTTCGCGGAAGAGACCCAGTACTTC
>TRBD2|TRBJ2-3|TRBV4-2|.
CASSQISGITDTQYF
TGTGCCAGCAGCCAAATTAGCGGGATTACAGATACGCAGTATTTT
>.|TRBJ2-7|TRBV21-1|few
CASSKELGYISRPYEQYF
TGTGCCAGCAGCAAAGAGCTGGGCTACATAAGCAGACCCTACGAGCAGTACTTC
>.|TRBJ2-2|TRBV6-1|.
CASSEWGGTNTRELFF
TGTGCCAGCAGTGAATGGGGGGGCACGAACACCCGTGAGCTGTTTTTT
>.|TRBJ2-7|TRBV12-3/TRBV12-4|.
CASSPRGYKQYF
TGTGCCAGCAGTCCCCGGGGCTACAAGCAGTACTTC
>.|TRBJ2-5|TRBV12-3/TRBV12-4|.
CASSGQSAETQYF
TGTGCCAGCAGTGGACAGAGCGCAGAGACCCAGTACTTC
>.|TRBJ2-7|TRBV6-2/TRBV6-3|.
CASSSVSSYEQYF
TGTGCCAGCAGTTCGGTCAGCTCCTACGAGCAGTACTTC
>.|TRBJ2-7|TRBV11-2|.
CASSPRTNLPYVQYF
TGTGCCAGCAGCCCCAGGACCAACCTCCCCTATGTGCAGTACTTC
>TRBD1|TRBJ2-3|TRBV5-1|.
CASSQGQGITDTQYF
TGCGCCAGCAGCCAGGGACAGGGGATCACAGATACGCAGTATTTT